The 11 T cell receptor beta chains presented below share a single source sample, sequenced in a study of T-cell reconstitution after alpha-beta-depleted transplantation in children. For TCRbeta, the library was prepared with unique molecular identifiers. TCRdb ran MiXCR on the PCR reads and lists one entry per CDR3 protein. The sample contains about 610,000 distinct CDR3 sequences, 8% to 11% of which appear only once. The sequences come from PBMCs from the stem cell graft donor, collected from the stem cell graft. These receptor sequences come from a human donor who donated a stem cell graft to a child with acute myeloid leukemia.

This clonotype was counted at least ten times. This chain connects TRBV6-2 or TRBV6-3 to TRBJ2-7, with 11 bases that match TRBD2. The CDR3 runs 14 residues. The germline CDR1 and CDR2 sequences are MNHEY and SVGEGT. After removal of 4 bases from V and 3 bases from J, the junction contained 2 bases not matched to a gene. In nucleotides, the CDR3 is TGTGCCAGCAGTTGGACTAGCGGGTTCTACGAGCAGTACTTC. This codes for CASSWTSGFYEQYF.

The sample holds many counts of this clonotype. This CDR3 is CASSFVGTLNTEAFF. As DNA, the CDR3 is TGTGCCAGCAGTTTCGTCGGGACACTGAACACTGAAGCTTTCTTT. V usage is TRBV28 and J usage is TRBJ1-1; possible D gene TRBD1, 6 bases. Germline V gene data show CDR1 as MDHEN and CDR2 as SYDVKM. CDR3 length: 15 amino acids. Trimming removed 3 bases at V and 0 bases at J, with 11 bases between.

The V and J genes are TRBV30 and TRBJ2-1; D gene ambiguous. The ends were cut back, 7 bases at V and 4 bases at J, with 14 bases in the middle. Germline CDR1 and CDR2: GTSNPN and SVGIG (reference sequence). The CDR3 runs to 13 residues. CDR3: CAFATGSYNEQFF. The DNA of the CDR3 is TGTGCCTTCGCAACGGGCTCTTACAATGAGCAGTTCTTC.

The CDR3 DNA sequence: TGCAGTGCTAGAGGACAGGCGGACAATCAGCCCCAGCATTTT. It specifies CSARGQADNQPQHF. J is TRBJ1-5 and V is TRBV20-1; the D gene is possibly TRBD1 (6 bases). The CDR3 is 14 residues long. V lost 1 base, J lost 3 bases, and 10 bases lay in between. Germline CDR1 reads DFQATT; CDR2 reads SNEGSKA (reference sequence).

This clonotype was seen repeatedly, ten times or more. This chain connects TRBV28 to TRBJ2-1; D gene unclear. V lost 3 bases and J 5 bases, leaving 5 bases between the germline ends. The CDR3 sequence is 12 residues long. Per germline, CDR1 MDHEN and CDR2 SYDVKM. The CDR3 reads CASSFDDNEQFF. CDR3 sequence (DNA): TGTGCCAGCAGTTTCGACGACAATGAGCAGTTCTTC.

This clonotype was seen many times. The J gene is TRBJ1-1, the V gene TRBV12-3 or TRBV12-4; a weak D match, TRBD1 (5 bases). V was pared by 3 bases and J by 4 bases, with 18 bases between. The CDR3 spans 16 residues. CDR3 protein: CASSLATVQGATEAFF. The CDR3 DNA follows: TGTGCCAGCAGTTTGGCAACTGTCCAGGGTGCCACTGAAGCTTTCTTT.

The chain carries TRBV27 and TRBJ2-4; 12 bases are a match to TRBD2. The V segment lost 6 bases and the J segment 0 bases; nucleotides outside the gene matches: 9. CDR1 MNHEY and CDR2 SMNVEV come from the germline V gene (reference sequence). CDR3 length: 18 amino acids. The CDR3 DNA sequence: TGTGCCAGCAGCCTACTAGCGGGAGGCGGGTTAGCCAAAAACATTCAGTACTTC. It yields the protein CASSLLAGGGLAKNIQYF.

This clonotype has at least ten counts. CDR3 sequence (DNA): TGTGCCAGCAGCCAAGATAGGCTAGCGATATACAATGAGCAGTTCTTC. This sequence encodes CASSQDRLAIYNEQFF. The chain carries TRBV3-1 and TRBJ2-1, with D possibly matching TRBD2 (6 bases). Trimming pared 0 bases from V and 4 bases from J, leaving 13 bases between. The CDR3 covers 16 residues. Germline values: CDR1 LGHDT, CDR2 YNNKEL (reference sequence).

This chain connects TRBV12-3 or TRBV12-4 to TRBJ1-6; D perhaps matches TRBD1 (6 bases). The CDR3 consists of 14 residues. Deletions cut 2 bases from V and 8 bases from J, with 10 bases between. CDR3 sequence: CASSLRQGYSPLHF. The DNA of the CDR3 is TGTGCCAGCAGTTTACGTCAGGGGTATTCACCCCTCCACTTT.

This clonotype was seen more than once but under ten times. The chain couples TRBV6-5 to TRBJ1-2; 7 bases line up with TRBD1. Germline assignment: CDR1 MNHEY and CDR2 SVGAGI. J lost 8 bases, V lost 2 bases, and 5 bases had no gene match. The CDR3 consists of 13 residues. CDR3 sequence (DNA): TGTGCCAGCAGTTACCTGGGACAGCCCGGCTACACCTTC. Encoded protein: CASSYLGQPGYTF.

Comment on this clonotype: At one of its ends the junction is not consistent with the germline gene, which may arise from a read error. This chain joins TRBV11-2 and TRBJ1-1; D unresolved. The CDR3 is 14 residues long. The germline gives CDR1 SGHAT, CDR2 FQNNGV. The CDR3 here is CASSSDLGQPGSRF. The DNA of the CDR3 is TGTGCCAGCAGTTCTGATTTGGGCCAGCCCGGTTCGAGGTTT.